This T cell receptor beta chain originates from a study of T cell changes during pregnancy in multiple sclerosis. Sequencing was performed with immunoSEQ multiplex PCR; in TCRdb, only in-frame clones are kept and a portion is missing. The table has 85,000 to 100,000 clones, around 92% seen once. The CDR3 extends over 14 amino acids. Per the germline V gene, CDR1 is SGHRS and CDR2 is YFSETQ. V lost 1 base, J lost 2 bases, and 7 bases lay in between. This receptor was obtained from a female donor with multiple sclerosis, enrolled in a pregnancy study. The chain combines TRBV5-1 with TRBJ1-5, with D maybe TRBD1 (5 bases). The sample was peripheral blood, taken after pregnancy. The CDR3 protein is CASSLTTGNQPQHF. The CDR3 DNA reads as TGCGCCAGCAGCTTGACGACAGGCAATCAGCCCCAGCATTTT.